These 30 T cell receptor beta chains share one sample of origin, sequenced in a study of blood T cell repertoires in COVID-19. Clones were sequenced by immunoSEQ multiplex PCR, and TCRdb holds only the in-frame ones, with some missing. The sample includes about 100,000 clones, around 92% of them seen just once. The material sequenced was peripheral blood. The receptors stem from a man aged 45 to 65 with active COVID-19.

The rearrangement joins TRBV4-2 to TRBJ2-7; 9 bases fit TRBD2. With 0 bases clipped from V and 1 base from J, the junction kept 4 bases outside the gene matches. The CDR3 runs 16 residues. Per germline, CDR1 LGHNA and CDR2 YNFKEQ. The CDR3: CASSQDLLAGSYEQYF. DNA of the CDR3: TGTGCCAGCAGCCAAGATTTGCTAGCGGGATCCTACGAGCAGTACTTC.

The chain uses TRBV28 and TRBJ1-2; D gene unclear. Germline loops: CDR1 MDHEN, CDR2 SYDVKM. Trimming pared 7 bases from V and 3 bases from J, leaving 6 bases between. This CDR3 is 11 amino acids long. CDR3 nucleotides: TGTGCCAGCACCGGGGACTATGGCTACACCTTC. This sequence encodes CASTGDYGYTF.

The rearrangement uses TRBV28 and TRBJ1-3; D call uncertain. V lost 5 bases, J lost 2 bases, and 16 bases lay in between. The germline V gene has CDR1 MDHEN and CDR2 SYDVKM. This CDR3 is 16 amino acids long. CDR3 protein: CASSLTTLNAGNTIYF. The CDR3 DNA reads TGTGCCAGCAGTCTCACAACCTTAAATGCTGGAAACACCATATATTTT.

The V and J genes are TRBV5-4 and TRBJ1-5; 9 bases map to TRBD1. Trimming removed 3 bases from V and 4 bases from J; junction bases left unmatched: 8. Germline V gene sequence: CDR1 SGHNT, CDR2 YYREEE (reference sequence). This CDR3 region has 16 residues. In DNA, the CDR3 is TGTGCCAGCAGCTGGTGGGGACAGGGTTATAATCAGCCCCAGCATTTT. This gives the protein CASSWWGQGYNQPQHF.

The rearrangement links TRBV28 to TRBJ1-6, with D perhaps TRBD1 (6 bases). The CDR3 sequence is 15 residues long. The V and J ends lost 7 bases and 2 bases respectively, with 12 bases between them. Per germline, CDR1 MDHEN and CDR2 SYDVKM. The CDR3: CASNLGATYNSPLHF. The CDR3, as DNA: TGTGCCAGCAATCTGGGGGCAACCTATAATTCACCCCTCCACTTT.

J is TRBJ2-1 and V is TRBV28; 14 bases line up with TRBD2. J lost 7 bases, V lost 8 bases, and 7 bases had no gene match. The germline V gene encodes CDR1 MDHEN and CDR2 SYDVKM. The CDR3 is 15 residues long. CDR3 protein: CASLGGTSGRNEQFF. Written as DNA, the CDR3 is TGTGCCAGCCTGGGCGGGACTAGCGGGAGAAATGAGCAGTTCTTC.

CDR3 sequence: CASSANGGRGEAFF. CDR3 nucleotides: TGTGCCAGCTCAGCGAATGGTGGGAGAGGAGAGGCTTTCTTT. The chain links TRBV18 to TRBJ1-1; the D is unclear. The CDR3 totals 14 residues. Trimming removed 5 bases from V and 11 bases from J, with 21 bases in between. Germline CDR1 reads KGHSH; CDR2 reads LQKENI. The variable domain in full, completed from reference TRBV18 and TRBJ1-1, reads NAGVMQNPRHLVRRRGQEARLRCSPMKGHSHVYWYRQLPEEGLKFMVYLQKENIIDESGMPKERFSAEFPKEGPSILRIQQVVRGDSAAYFCASSANGGRGEAFFGQGTRLTVV.

The V call is TRBV3-1 (or the pseudogene TRBV3-2), the J call TRBJ2-5; 8 bases line up with TRBD2. The junction had 6 bases not matched to a gene; V was cut back by 0 bases and J by 0 bases. The CDR3 totals 17 residues. Germline V gives CDR1 LGHDT, CDR2 YNNKEL (reference sequence). CDR3 sequence (DNA): TGTGCCAGCAGCCAAGAGACCAGCGGGAGCGACCAAGAGACCCAGTACTTC. Its protein product is CASSQETSGSDQETQYF.

This chain connects TRBV7-9 to TRBJ2-3; 9 positions agree with TRBD2. The J segment lost 0 bases and the V segment lost 5 bases, leaving 3 bases of the junction unmatched. CDR3 length: 15 residues. Looked up from germline, CDR1 is SEHNR and CDR2 is FQNEAQ (reference sequence). The CDR3 coding sequence is TGTGCCAGCAGCCGTACTAGCGGGAGCACAGATACGCAGTATTTT. Amino acid sequence: CASSRTSGSTDTQYF.

This chain connects TRBV9 to TRBJ1-1, with D tentatively TRBD1 (6 bases). Trimming left V 0 bases short and J 4 bases short, with 13 bases between. The CDR3 contains 15 residues. CDR1 is SGDLS and CDR2 is YYNGEE in the germline V gene. The CDR3 nucleotides are TGTGCCAGCAGCGTAGGACAGGACAGAATCACTGAAGCTTTCTTT. This codes for CASSVGQDRITEAFF.

V and J are TRBV19 and TRBJ2-5; 11 nucleotides line up with TRBD2. The CDR3 has 15 amino acids. After removal of 4 bases from V and 1 base from J, the junction contained 2 bases not matched to a gene. From germline, CDR1 is LNHDA and CDR2 SQIVND (reference sequence). The CDR3 region has the DNA TGTGCCAGTAGTAGCCTAGCGGGAGGCCAAGAGACCCAGTACTTC. This translates into CASSSLAGGQETQYF.

J is TRBJ2-1 and V is TRBV19, with TRBD2 identical over 8 bases. The CDR3 loop spans 11 amino acids. V was clipped by 7 bases and J by 9 bases; unmatched bases: 2. Germline CDR1 is LNHDA and CDR2 is SQIVND (reference sequence). Written as DNA, the CDR3 is TGTGCCAGTAATGCGGGAGGTGAGCAGTTCTTC. Translated, it gives CASNAGGEQFF.

The rearrangement uses TRBV3-1 (or the pseudogene TRBV3-2) and TRBJ1-6; D might be TRBD1 (6 bases). The germline V gene encodes CDR1 LGHDT and CDR2 YNNKEL (reference sequence). V was clipped by 8 bases and J by 9 bases, with 11 bases between them. The CDR3 is 12 amino acids. The CDR3 nucleotides are TGTGCCAGCTGGACCAGGGGTTCACCCCTCCACTTT. Its translation: CASWTRGSPLHF.

This sequence joins TRBV6-5 and TRBJ2-3; possible D gene TRBD2, 6 bases. Germline V gene sequence: CDR1 MNHEY, CDR2 SVGAGI. The CDR3 loop spans 14 amino acids. The V end lost 7 bases, the J end lost 1 base, and 12 bases lay between the germline ends. DNA for the CDR3: TGTGCCAGCACCCGGGAGCTGGGCACAGATACGCAGTATTTT. It yields the protein CASTRELGTDTQYF.

This chain uses TRBV6-5 with TRBJ2-7; maybe TRBD2 (7 bases). From germline, CDR1 is MNHEY and CDR2 SVGAGI. Trimming took off 8 bases at V and 0 bases at J, with 14 bases between the two ends. The CDR3 is 14 amino acids. The DNA for the CDR3 is TGTGCCAGCCGGGGGGCGGGTAGCTCCTACGAGCAGTACTTC. Encoded protein: CASRGAGSSYEQYF.

This rearrangement joins TRBV12-3 or TRBV12-4 to TRBJ1-1; a possible D gene is TRBD1 (5 bases). The CDR3 is 13 residues long. The V end lost 1 base, the J end lost 7 bases, and 10 bases lay between the germline ends. The CDR3 DNA reads as TGTGCCAGCAGTTTAGTTACAGGTAGTGAAGCTTTCTTT. The encoded protein is CASSLVTGSEAFF.

The chain couples TRBV5-1 to TRBJ1-5, with 8 bases fitting TRBD1. Germline V gives CDR1 SGHRS, CDR2 YFSETQ. The CDR3 is 14 amino acids. V lost 0 bases, J lost 8 bases, and 4 bases stayed unmatched. This CDR3 is CASSLEQGAEPQHF. CDR3 bases: TGCGCCAGCAGCTTGGAGCAGGGGGCTGAGCCCCAGCATTTT.

This chain's CDR3 is CASRNEGTRTEAFF. In DNA form, the CDR3 reads TGTGCCAGTAGAAACGAGGGGACTCGGACTGAAGCTTTCTTT. V and J are TRBV19 and TRBJ1-1, with D possibly matching TRBD1 (5 bases). CDR1 LNHDA and CDR2 SQIVND come from the germline V gene (reference sequence). V gave up 6 bases and J gave up 5 bases, with 16 bases separating them. This CDR3 region has 14 residues.

This chain links TRBV6-5 with TRBJ2-7; a weak D match, TRBD2 (6 bases). The length of the CDR3 is 14 residues. Trimming took off 2 bases at V and 3 bases at J, with 11 bases between the two ends. CDR1 is MNHEY, CDR2 SVGAGI, per germline. CDR3 residues: CASSYRGGNYEQYF. The CDR3 coding sequence is TGTGCCAGCAGTTACCGGGGCGGGAACTACGAGCAGTACTTC.

This chain links TRBV28 with TRBJ1-5; TRBD1 might be the D (6 bases). Germline lookup yields CDR1 MDHEN and CDR2 SYDVKM. This CDR3 has 15 amino acids. V lost 5 bases, J lost 3 bases, and 14 bases lay in between. The CDR3 spells CASSGGAKNNQPQHF. The CDR3 bases are TGTGCCAGCAGTGGGGGGGCGAAGAACAATCAGCCCCAGCATTTT.

The rearrangement joins TRBV7-9 to TRBJ2-3, with TRBD2 matching over 13 bases. The CDR3 runs 16 residues. Germline lookup yields CDR1 SEHNR and CDR2 FQNEAQ (reference sequence). The V segment lost 4 bases and the J segment 8 bases; nucleotides outside the gene matches: 9. CDR3: CASSSTSGRAMGTQYF. In DNA, the CDR3 is TGTGCCAGCAGCTCCACTAGCGGGAGGGCCATGGGTACGCAGTATTTT.

Ten or more counts support this clone. The chain's CDR3 is CASSLATGRTGELFF. CDR3 sequence (DNA): TGTGCCAGCAGCTTGGCGACCGGGAGAACGGGGGAGCTGTTTTTT. V usage is TRBV5-8 and J usage is TRBJ2-2, with TRBD2 as a possible D gene (6 bases). The CDR3 runs to 15 residues. Germline values: CDR1 SGHTS, CDR2 YDEGEE. The ends were cut back, 0 bases at V and 8 bases at J, with 14 bases in the middle.

This chain connects TRBV5-6 to TRBJ2-7; tentatively, D is TRBD1 (5 bases). V was shortened by 4 bases and J by 5 bases, with 16 bases between the two germline ends. The CDR3 has 14 amino acids. Germline lookup yields CDR1 SGHDT and CDR2 YYEEEE. The CDR3 is CASSKDSRANEQYF. Written as DNA, the CDR3 is TGTGCCAGCAGCAAAGACAGCAGGGCTAACGAGCAGTACTTC.

The chain has TRBV6-1 and TRBJ2-7; weak D call: TRBD1 (5 bases). The CDR3 has 17 residues. Germline V gene data show CDR1 as MNHNS and CDR2 as SASEGT. V gave up 4 bases and J gave up 0 bases, with 19 bases separating them. Here the CDR3 reads CASSVPFGRTSSYEQYF. CDR3 sequence (DNA): TGTGCCAGCAGTGTTCCCTTTGGGCGGACAAGCTCCTACGAGCAGTACTTC.

The chain links TRBV27 to TRBJ2-7, with D possibly being TRBD1 (5 bases). V lost 5 bases to trimming and J lost 0 bases, with 20 bases between them. CDR1 and CDR2 (germline): MNHEY, SMNVEV (reference sequence). This CDR3 spans 17 amino acids. CDR3 residues: CASSQLPSGLPSYEQYF. DNA of the CDR3: TGTGCCAGCAGTCAACTTCCTTCAGGGTTACCCTCCTACGAGCAGTACTTC.

This chain connects TRBV11-3 to TRBJ1-1; tentative D call: TRBD1 (5 bases). The CDR3 runs 13 residues. In germline, CDR1 is SGHNT, CDR2 YENEEA. Between the trimmed V and J ends, which lost 5 bases and 1 base, there was a span of 8 bases. CDR3 coding DNA: TGTGCCAGCAGCCAGGGTGCGAACACTGAAGCTTTCTTT. Translation: CASSQGANTEAFF.

The chain links TRBV30 to TRBJ1-4, with D unclear. The CDR3 extends over 11 amino acids. Trimming took 5 bases from V and 8 from J, leaving 9 bases between them. Germline V gives CDR1 GTSNPN, CDR2 SVGIG (reference sequence). The CDR3 DNA sequence: TGTGCCTGGGAGATCCGGGAAAAACTGTTTTTT. It is translated as CAWEIREKLFF.

The rearrangement uses TRBV10-3 and TRBJ2-7; TRBD1 agrees at 11 bases. Germline CDR1 reads ENHRY; CDR2 reads SYGVKD. J lost 5 bases, V lost 4 bases, and 4 bases had no gene match. This CDR3 has 14 amino acids. The CDR3 here is CAISGTGGLNEQYF. The CDR3 DNA reads as TGTGCCATCAGTGGGACAGGGGGCCTTAACGAGCAGTACTTC.

The CDR3 region has the DNA TGCAGTGCTAGTCGAGGGACAGGCGCGTCCTACGAGCAGTACTTC. Protein sequence: CSASRGTGASYEQYF. This chain joins TRBV20-1 and TRBJ2-7; the match to TRBD1 covers 8 bases. With V trimmed by 3 bases and J by 1 base, 8 bases remained unmatched. The CDR3 runs to 15 residues. Germline V CDR1 and CDR2: DFQATT, SNEGSKA (reference sequence).

The genes are TRBV6-2 or TRBV6-3 and TRBJ2-1, with 11 bases that match TRBD1. The junction had 11 bases not matched to a gene; V was cut back by 4 bases and J by 6 bases. CDR3 length equals 17 residues. Germline V CDR1 and CDR2: MNHEY, SVGEGT. This CDR3 reads CASSSSTGTGGSNEQFF. CDR3 bases: TGTGCCAGCAGTTCCTCTACCGGGACAGGGGGTTCCAATGAGCAGTTCTTC.